Given below is one TCR beta chain in context. Its antigen is not identified. Libraries were prepared by immunoSEQ multiplex PCR; TCRdb keeps only in-frame clonotypes and omits some of them. The table shows about 73,000 clones, with under 85% occurring only once. The data stem from a study of vaccination effects on CD4 cells after COVID-19. ViraFEST assay sequencing came after antigen-specific CD4+ T cells were expanded with viral peptide pools. Following an approximately 11-day culture, CD4+ T cells were purified. Prior SARS-CoV-2 infection was absent in the vaccine recipients, as shown by negative nucleocapsid antibodies. V lost 7 bases to trimming and J lost 3 bases, with 6 bases between them. CDR1 is DFQATT, CDR2 SNEGSKA, per germline (reference sequence). This CDR3 region has 10 residues.

This clonotype was sampled from a human donor who received a COVID-19 vaccine. This rearrangement joins TRBV20-1 to TRBJ2-5; D is uncertain. The specimen comprised CD4+ T cells from PBMCs cultured with HCoV-NL63 spike peptides, sampled before COVID-19 vaccination. The CDR3 DNA sequence: TGCAGTGTCTCGGAAGAGACCCAGTACTTC. Translating it yields CSVSEETQYF.